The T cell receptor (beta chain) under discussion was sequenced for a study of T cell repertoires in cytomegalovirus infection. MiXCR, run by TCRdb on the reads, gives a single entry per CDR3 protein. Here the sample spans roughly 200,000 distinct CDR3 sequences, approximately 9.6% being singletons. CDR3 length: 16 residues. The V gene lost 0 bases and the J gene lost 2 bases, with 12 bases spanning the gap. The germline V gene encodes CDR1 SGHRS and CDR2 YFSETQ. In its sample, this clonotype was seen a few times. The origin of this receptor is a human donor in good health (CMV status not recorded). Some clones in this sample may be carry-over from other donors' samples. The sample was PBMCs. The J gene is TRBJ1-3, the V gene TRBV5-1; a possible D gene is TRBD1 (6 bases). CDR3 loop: CASSLVQGIAGNTIYF. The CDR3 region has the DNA TGCGCCAGCAGCTTGGTCCAGGGGATTGCTGGAAACACCATATATTTT.